The 10 T cell receptor beta chains below come from one sample, sequenced in a study of low-dose radiotherapy and immunotherapy resistance in tumors. Priming of first-strand cDNA relied on TRAV- and TRBV-specific primers (covering alpha and beta chains). TCRs underwent roughly 19 PCR cycles of amplification with a constant-region primer and V-primer adapter. One entry per CDR3 protein results from TCRdb running MiXCR on the reads. The repertoire holds about 9,000 distinct CDR3 sequences, with about 70% as singletons. The receptor source for this set is a human donor with advanced metastatic prostate, ovarian, gallbladder or colorectal cancer (not recorded which). This table probably holds off-target reads from a library built for another chain.

The chain links TRBV5-4 to TRBJ1-1; D ambiguous. This CDR3 has 15 residues. CDR1 SGHNT and CDR2 YYREEE come from the germline V gene (reference sequence). Between the trimmed V and J ends, which lost 0 bases and 1 base, there was a span of 10 bases. CDR3 sequence: CASSLGFSGNTEAFF. DNA for the CDR3: TGTGCCAGCAGCTTGGGATTCTCGGGGAACACTGAAGCTTTCTTT.

V and J are TRBV5-1 and TRBJ2-7; D may be TRBD1 or TRBD2 (5 bases each). The CDR3 totals 14 residues. Germline values: CDR1 SGHRS, CDR2 YFSETQ. V lost 4 bases, J lost 2 bases, and 13 bases lay in between. The CDR3 loop reads CASSPGTQAYEQYF. DNA for the CDR3: TGCGCCAGCAGCCCCGGGACGCAAGCCTACGAGCAGTACTTC.

The rearrangement joins TRBV6-1 to TRBJ1-3, with D hard to call. Between the trimmed V and J ends, which lost 6 bases and 0 bases, there was a span of 9 bases. This CDR3 is 14 amino acids long. Germline V gene data show CDR1 as MNHNS and CDR2 as SASEGT. DNA for the CDR3: TGTGCCAGCAGCCAGACACCCTCTGGAAACACCATATATTTT. As protein: CASSQTPSGNTIYF.

J is TRBJ1-5 and V is TRBV28; tentatively, D is TRBD1 (6 bases). This CDR3 is 16 amino acids long. Germline V lookup: CDR1 MDHEN, CDR2 SYDVKM. Trimming pared 10 bases from V and 5 bases from J, leaving 24 bases between. The CDR3 protein is CATRRPLTGHHQPQHF. In nucleotides, the CDR3 is TGTGCCACCCGGCGGCCCCTAACAGGGCACCATCAGCCCCAGCATTTT.

The chain joins TRBV10-3 to TRBJ2-3; the D gene is possibly TRBD2 (5 bases). The CDR3 totals 15 residues. V dropped 6 bases and J dropped 1 base, with 14 bases sitting between them. Per germline, CDR1 ENHRY and CDR2 SYGVKD. The CDR3 spells CAIRLTSGGTDTQYF. DNA of the CDR3: TGTGCCATCAGGCTCACAAGCGGTGGCACAGATACGCAGTATTTT.

The chain couples TRBV19 to TRBJ1-1; D is undetermined. Germline loops: CDR1 LNHDA, CDR2 SQIVND (reference sequence). There are 15 residues in the CDR3. Trimming cost V 7 bases and J 0 bases, with 15 bases left between them. The CDR3 spells CASTNAVTVNTEAFF. DNA for the CDR3: TGTGCCAGTACCAATGCTGTGACGGTGAACACTGAAGCTTTCTTT.

The chain is built from TRBV19 and TRBJ2-3, with 11 bases fitting TRBD2. CDR1 is LNHDA, CDR2 SQIVND, per germline (reference sequence). Trimming at V came to 6 bases and at J to 11 bases, leaving 7 bases not matched to a gene. This CDR3 region has 13 residues. The CDR3 DNA reads as TGTGCCAGTAGGACCTCACTAGCGGGAGTGCAGTATTTT. Protein: CASRTSLAGVQYF.

The chain employs TRBV18 and TRBJ2-1, with 8 bases identical to TRBD1. This CDR3 spans 14 amino acids. Per germline, CDR1 KGHSH and CDR2 LQKENI. The ends lost 5 bases at V and 10 bases at J; junction bases unmatched: 10. CDR3: CASSLDRERTEQFF. The CDR3 region has the DNA TGTGCCAGCTCATTGGACAGGGAGCGAACCGAGCAGTTCTTC. Full variable domain (outside the CDR3, taken from reference TRBV18 and TRBJ2-1): NAGVMQNPRHLVRRRGQEARLRCSPMKGHSHVYWYRQLPEEGLKFMVYLQKENIIDESGMPKERFSAEFPKEGPSILRIQQVVRGDSAAYFCASSLDRERTEQFFGPGTRLTVL.

This clonotype is large in the sample. The chain recombines TRBV20-1 with TRBJ2-1; D remains unclear. This CDR3 is built from 11 residues. The germline V gene encodes CDR1 DFQATT and CDR2 SNEGSKA (reference sequence). V gave up 5 bases and J gave up 7 bases, with 9 bases separating them. CDR3 nucleotide sequence: TGCAGTGCTGAATCTGGGAATGAGCAGTTCTTC. It specifies CSAESGNEQFF.

V usage is TRBV7-2 and J usage is TRBJ2-5, with a tentative D call TRBD1 (6 bases). The CDR3 has 12 amino acids. V lost 5 bases, J lost 6 bases, and 10 bases lay in between. CDR1 is SGHTA, CDR2 FQGNSA, per germline. CDR3 DNA: TGTGCCAGCAGCCCCAGGGGACAGACCCAGTACTTC. It yields the protein CASSPRGQTQYF. Full variable domain (rest looked up from reference TRBV7-2 and TRBJ2-5): GAGVSQSPSNKVTEKGKDVELRCDPISGHTALYWYRQSLGQGLEFLIYFQGNSAPDKSGLPSDRFSAERTGGSVSTLTIQRTQQEDSAVYLCASSPRGQTQYFGPGTRLLVL.